This T cell receptor (beta chain) was obtained from a study of cytomegalovirus exposure and HLA in healthy donors. Some clones are missing from TCRdb's copy, which holds only in-frame ones; the method was immunoSEQ multiplex PCR. This table has approximately 260,000 clones, approximately 86% appearing once. A note on this clone: Antigen unknown.

The study, taken as a whole, reports: Later, an analysis found that TCR clusters from the first cohort tended to co-occur in the 90 to 150 validation repertoires. The study put 150 or so TCR beta chains on its list as cytomegalovirus-associated. It was reportedly the case that the classifier diagnosed cytomegalovirus status with high specificity and sensitivity. Rare sequences made up most TCRs, while some public TCRs were found in many donors.

This receptor was taken from a woman aged 18-29 years in good health and CMV-seronegative. Sequenced sample: PBMCs.

Here the CDR3 DNA reads TGTGCCAGCAGGAAACAGGGGCCCGTAGATACGCAGTATTTT. It codes for CASRKQGPVDTQYF. The chain couples TRBV27 to TRBJ2-3, with 7 positions matching TRBD1. Germline-derived CDR1 and CDR2 are MNHEY and SMNVEV (reference sequence). CDR3 size: 14 residues. Trimming cost V 6 bases and J 5 bases; bases outside gene matches: 8.